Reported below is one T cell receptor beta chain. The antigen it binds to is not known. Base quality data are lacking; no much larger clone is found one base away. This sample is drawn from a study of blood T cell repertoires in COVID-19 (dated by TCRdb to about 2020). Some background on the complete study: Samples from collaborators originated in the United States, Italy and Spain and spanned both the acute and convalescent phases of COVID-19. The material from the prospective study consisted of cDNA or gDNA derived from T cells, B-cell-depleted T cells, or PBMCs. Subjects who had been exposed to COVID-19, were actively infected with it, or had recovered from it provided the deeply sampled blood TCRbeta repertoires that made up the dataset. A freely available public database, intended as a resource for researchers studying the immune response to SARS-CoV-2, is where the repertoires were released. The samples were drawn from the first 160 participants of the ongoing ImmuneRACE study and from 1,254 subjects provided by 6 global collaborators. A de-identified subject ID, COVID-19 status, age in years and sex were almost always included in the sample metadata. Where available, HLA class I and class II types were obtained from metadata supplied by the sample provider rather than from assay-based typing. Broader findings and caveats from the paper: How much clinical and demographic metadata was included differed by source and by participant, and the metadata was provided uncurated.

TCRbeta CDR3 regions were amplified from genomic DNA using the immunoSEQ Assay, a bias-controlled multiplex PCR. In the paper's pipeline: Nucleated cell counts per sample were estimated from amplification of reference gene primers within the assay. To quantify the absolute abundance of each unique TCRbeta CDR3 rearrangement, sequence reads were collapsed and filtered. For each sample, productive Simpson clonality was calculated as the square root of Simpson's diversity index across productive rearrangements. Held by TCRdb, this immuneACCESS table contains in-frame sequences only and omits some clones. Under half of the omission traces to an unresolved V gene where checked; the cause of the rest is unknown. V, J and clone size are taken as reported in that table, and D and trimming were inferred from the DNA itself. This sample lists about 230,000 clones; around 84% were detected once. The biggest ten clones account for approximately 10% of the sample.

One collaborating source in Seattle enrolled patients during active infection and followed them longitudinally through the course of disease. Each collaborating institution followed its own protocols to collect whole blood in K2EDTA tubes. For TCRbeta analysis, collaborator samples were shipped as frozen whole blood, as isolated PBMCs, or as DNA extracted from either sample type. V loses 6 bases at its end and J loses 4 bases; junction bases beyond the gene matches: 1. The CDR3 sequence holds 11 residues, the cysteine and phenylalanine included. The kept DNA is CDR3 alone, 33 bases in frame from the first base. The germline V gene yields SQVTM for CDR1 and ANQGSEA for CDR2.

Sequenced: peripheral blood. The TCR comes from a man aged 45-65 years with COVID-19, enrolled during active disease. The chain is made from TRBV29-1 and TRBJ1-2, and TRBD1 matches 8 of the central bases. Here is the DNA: TGCAGCGTCGACAGGGGCTATGGCTACACCTTC. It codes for CSVDRGYGYTF.